Following are 2 T cell receptor beta chains from one sample sequenced in a study of cytomegalovirus exposure and HLA in healthy donors. 60 Vbeta and 13 Jbeta primers were used in PCR. Sequenced by immunoSEQ multiplex PCR; TCRdb stores in-frame clones only, minus some. The sample yields approximately 100,000 clones, about 76% seen once. The sequenced sample was PBMCs. The receptor source for this set is a woman between 35 and 50 years old in good health and CMV-seropositive.

This clone appeared a few times. V gene TRBV7-9 combines with J gene TRBJ1-2, with D perhaps TRBD1 (6 bases). V lost 4 bases, J lost 4 bases, and 7 bases lay in between. The germline gives CDR1 SEHNR, CDR2 FQNEAQ (reference sequence). The CDR3 contains 12 residues. This chain's CDR3 is CASSWDIYGYTF. CDR3 sequence (DNA): TGTGCCAGCAGCTGGGACATCTATGGCTACACCTTC.

The CDR3 DNA reads as TGTGCCAGCAGCTTGGGGCGGGGGAGCCAAGAGACCCAGTACTTC. It encodes CASSLGRGSQETQYF. The chain is built from TRBV5-4 and TRBJ2-5, with 7 bases identical to TRBD2. Trimming cost V 0 bases and J 1 base; bases outside gene matches: 3. Per the germline V gene, CDR1 is SGHNT and CDR2 is YYREEE (reference sequence). The CDR3 is made up of 15 amino acids.